The present T cell receptor (beta chain) was sequenced within a study of cytomegalovirus exposure and HLA in healthy donors. Study at large: Early release data held 80 million to 100 million unique TCRs from HLA-typed donors.

General observations from the study: Most subjects' HLA-A and HLA-B alleles were reportedly predicted from TCR beta sequences. A further, later analysis showed that HLA-associated TCR beta chains (compared with equally common others) were more clonally expanded.

Trimming stripped 5 bases from V and 2 bases from J, with 9 bases between. The germline V gene has CDR1 SNHLY and CDR2 FYNNEI. The CDR3 spans 13 residues. Worth noting for this clone: Its antigen is currently unknown.

In the PCR, 60 Vbeta and 13 Jbeta primers were used. Profiling relied on immunoSEQ multiplex PCR, and the TCRdb table lists in-frame clones only, not all of them. The table includes 100,000 to 150,000 clones, about 80% detected once. The receptor's source is a man in his forties in good health and CMV-seronegative. Sequencing input: PBMCs. This chain connects TRBV2 to TRBJ2-5, with a tentative D call TRBD1 (6 bases). This CDR3 reads CASSRTEQETQYF. The CDR3 DNA is TGTGCCAGCAGTAGGACAGAGCAAGAGACCCAGTACTTC.